The T cell receptor (beta chain) under discussion was sequenced for a study of blood T cells in healthy people across ages. Trimming shortened V by 0 bases and J by 11 bases, and 9 bases separated the two germline ends. This CDR3 is built from 12 residues. Germline V gene data show CDR1 as SGHRS and CDR2 as YFSETQ. Next came a second PCR, run for about 6 to 12 cycles, which used a sample-barcoded 5' primer along with a J-beta primer mix. With 12 random nucleotides, a template-switch adaptor tagged each individual cDNA molecule. TCRdb itself ran the 5' RACE reads through MiXCR, one entry per CDR3 protein. The sample has about 1.8 million distinct CDR3 sequences, 40% to 55% seen once.

Sequenced material: blood. The clonotype originates from a woman aged 40 to 55 in good health. The chain combines TRBV5-1 with TRBJ2-1; unclear D gene. CDR3 DNA sequence: TGCGCCAGCAGCTTGGATCTGGGGAAGCAGTTCTTC. This encodes CASSLDLGKQFF.